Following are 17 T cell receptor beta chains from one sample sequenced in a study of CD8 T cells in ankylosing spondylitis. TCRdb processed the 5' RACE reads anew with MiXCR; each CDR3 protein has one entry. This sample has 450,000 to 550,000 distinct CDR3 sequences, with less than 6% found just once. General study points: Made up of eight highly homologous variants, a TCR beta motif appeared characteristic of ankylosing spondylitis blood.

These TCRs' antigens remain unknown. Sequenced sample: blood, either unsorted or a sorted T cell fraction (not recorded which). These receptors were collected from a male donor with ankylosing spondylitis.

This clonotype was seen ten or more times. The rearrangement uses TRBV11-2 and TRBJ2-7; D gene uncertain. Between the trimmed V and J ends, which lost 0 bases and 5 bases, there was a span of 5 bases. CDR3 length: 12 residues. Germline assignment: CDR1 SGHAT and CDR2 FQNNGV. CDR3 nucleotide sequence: TGTGCCAGCAGCTTAGATTGGAACGAGCAGTACTTC. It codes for CASSLDWNEQYF.

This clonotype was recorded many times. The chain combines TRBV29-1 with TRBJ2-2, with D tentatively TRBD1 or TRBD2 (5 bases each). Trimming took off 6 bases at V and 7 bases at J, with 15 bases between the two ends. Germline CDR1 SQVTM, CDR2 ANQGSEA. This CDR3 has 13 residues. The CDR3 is CSVGDMGGGELFF. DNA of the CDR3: TGCAGCGTGGGGGATATGGGTGGCGGGGAGCTGTTTTTT.

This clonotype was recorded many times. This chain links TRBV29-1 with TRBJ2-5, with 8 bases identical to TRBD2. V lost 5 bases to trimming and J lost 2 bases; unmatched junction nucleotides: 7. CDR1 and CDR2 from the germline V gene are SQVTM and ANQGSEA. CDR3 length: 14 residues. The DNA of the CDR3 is TGCAGCGTTACCGGGGGGGGAACTCAAGAGACCCAGTACTTC. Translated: CSVTGGGTQETQYF.

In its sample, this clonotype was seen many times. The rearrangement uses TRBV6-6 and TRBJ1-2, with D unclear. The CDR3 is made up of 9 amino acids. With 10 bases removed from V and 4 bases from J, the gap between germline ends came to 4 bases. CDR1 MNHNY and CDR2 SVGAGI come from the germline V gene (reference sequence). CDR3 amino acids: CATGYGYTF. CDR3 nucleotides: TGTGCCACGGGCTATGGCTACACCTTC.

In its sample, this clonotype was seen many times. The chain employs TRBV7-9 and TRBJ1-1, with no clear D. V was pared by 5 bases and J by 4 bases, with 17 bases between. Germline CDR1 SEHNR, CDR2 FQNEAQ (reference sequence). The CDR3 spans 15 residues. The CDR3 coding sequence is TGTGCCAGCAGCGAAAGGGTGAGGGTAAGCACTGAAGCTTTCTTT. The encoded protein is CASSERVRVSTEAFF. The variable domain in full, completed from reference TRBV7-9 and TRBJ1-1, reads DTGVSQNPRHKITKRGQNVTFRCDPISEHNRLYWYRQTLGQGPEFLTYFQNEAQLEKSRLLSDRFSAERPKGSFSTLEIQRTEQGDSAMYLCASSERVRVSTEAFFGQGTRLTVV.

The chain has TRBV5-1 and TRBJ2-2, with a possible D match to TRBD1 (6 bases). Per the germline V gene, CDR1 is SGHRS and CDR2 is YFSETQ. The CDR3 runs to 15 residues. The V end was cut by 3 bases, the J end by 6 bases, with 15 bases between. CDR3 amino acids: CASSSGHGNAGELFF. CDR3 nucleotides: TGCGCCAGCAGCTCGGGACACGGGAATGCCGGGGAGCTGTTTTTT.

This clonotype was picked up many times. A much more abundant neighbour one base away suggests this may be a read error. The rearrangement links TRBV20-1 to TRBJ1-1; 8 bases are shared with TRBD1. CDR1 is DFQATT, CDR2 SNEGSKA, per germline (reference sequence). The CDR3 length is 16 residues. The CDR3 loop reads CCARDWTGLPNTEAFF. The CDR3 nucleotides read TGCTGTGCTAGAGATTGGACAGGGCTACCGAACACTGAAGCTTTCTTT.

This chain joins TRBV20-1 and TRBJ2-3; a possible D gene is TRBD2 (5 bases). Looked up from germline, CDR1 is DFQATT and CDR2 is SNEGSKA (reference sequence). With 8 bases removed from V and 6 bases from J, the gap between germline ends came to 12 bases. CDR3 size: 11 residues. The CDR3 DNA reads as TGCAGTACTCCCTCGGGGGATACGCAGTATTTT. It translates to CSTPSGDTQYF.

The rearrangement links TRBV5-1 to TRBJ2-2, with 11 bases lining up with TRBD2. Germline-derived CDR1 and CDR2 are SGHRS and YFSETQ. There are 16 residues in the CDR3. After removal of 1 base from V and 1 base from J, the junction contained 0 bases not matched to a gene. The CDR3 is CASSLTSGGNTGELFF. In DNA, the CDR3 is TGCGCCAGCAGCTTGACTAGCGGGGGGAACACCGGGGAGCTGTTTTTT.

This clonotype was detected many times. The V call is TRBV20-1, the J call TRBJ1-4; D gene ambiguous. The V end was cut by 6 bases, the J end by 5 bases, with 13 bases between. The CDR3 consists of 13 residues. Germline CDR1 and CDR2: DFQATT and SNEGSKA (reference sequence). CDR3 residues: CSAPLRQNEKLFF. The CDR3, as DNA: TGCAGTGCCCCTCTTAGGCAGAATGAAAAACTGTTTTTT.

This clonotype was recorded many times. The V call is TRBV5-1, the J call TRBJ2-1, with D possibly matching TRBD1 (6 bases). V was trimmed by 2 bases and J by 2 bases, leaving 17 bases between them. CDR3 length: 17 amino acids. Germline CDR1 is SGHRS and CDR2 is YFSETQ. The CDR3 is CASSFDGQRGAYNEQFF. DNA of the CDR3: TGCGCCAGCAGCTTCGATGGACAGCGAGGGGCCTACAATGAGCAGTTCTTC. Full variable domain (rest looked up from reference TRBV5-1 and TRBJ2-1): KAGVTQTPRYLIKTRGQQVTLSCSPISGHRSVSWYQQTPGQGLQFLFEYFSETQRNKGNFPGRFSGRQFSNSRSEMNVSTLELGDSALYLCASSFDGQRGAYNEQFFGPGTRLTVL.

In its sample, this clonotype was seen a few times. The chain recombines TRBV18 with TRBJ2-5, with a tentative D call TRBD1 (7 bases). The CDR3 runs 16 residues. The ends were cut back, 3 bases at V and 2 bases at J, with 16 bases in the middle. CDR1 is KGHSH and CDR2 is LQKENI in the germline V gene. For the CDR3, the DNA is TGTGCCAGCTCACCGTCTGGCGGGACAGCACAAGAGACCCAGTACTTC. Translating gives CASSPSGGTAQETQYF.

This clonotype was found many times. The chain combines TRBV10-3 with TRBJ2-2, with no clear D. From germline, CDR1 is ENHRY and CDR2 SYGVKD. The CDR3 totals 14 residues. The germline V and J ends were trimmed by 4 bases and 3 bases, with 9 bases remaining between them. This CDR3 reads CAISGLGDTGELFF. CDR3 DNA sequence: TGTGCCATCAGTGGTCTAGGAGACACCGGGGAGCTGTTTTTT.

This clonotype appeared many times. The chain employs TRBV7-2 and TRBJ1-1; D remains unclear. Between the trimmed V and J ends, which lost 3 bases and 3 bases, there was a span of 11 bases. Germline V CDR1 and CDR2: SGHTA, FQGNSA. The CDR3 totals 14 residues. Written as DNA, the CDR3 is TGTGCCAGCAGCTTTCGAAGAGGCTACACTGAAGCTTTCTTT. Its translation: CASSFRRGYTEAFF.

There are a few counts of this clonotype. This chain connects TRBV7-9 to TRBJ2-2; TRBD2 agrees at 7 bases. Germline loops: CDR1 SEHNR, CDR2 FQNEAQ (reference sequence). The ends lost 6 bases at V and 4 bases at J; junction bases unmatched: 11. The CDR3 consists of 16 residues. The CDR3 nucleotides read TGTGCCAGCAGTTCCCGAGCGGGGCCTAGCACCGGGGAGCTGTTTTTT. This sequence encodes CASSSRAGPSTGELFF.

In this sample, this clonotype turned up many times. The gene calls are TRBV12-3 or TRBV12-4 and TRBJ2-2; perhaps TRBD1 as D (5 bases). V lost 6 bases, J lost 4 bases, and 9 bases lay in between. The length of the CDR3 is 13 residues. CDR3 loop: CASRLQGTGELFF. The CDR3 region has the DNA TGTGCCAGCAGGCTGCAGGGCACCGGGGAGCTGTTTTTT.

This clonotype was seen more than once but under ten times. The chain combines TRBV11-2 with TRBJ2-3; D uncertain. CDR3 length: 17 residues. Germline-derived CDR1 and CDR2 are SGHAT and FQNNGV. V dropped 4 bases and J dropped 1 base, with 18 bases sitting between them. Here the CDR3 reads CASSWIPIPLGTDTQYF. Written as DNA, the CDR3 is TGTGCCAGCAGCTGGATTCCGATCCCCCTGGGCACAGATACGCAGTATTTT.